This T cell receptor beta chain is drawn from a study of cytomegalovirus exposure and HLA in healthy donors. With 60 Vbeta and 13 Jbeta primers, the PCR was carried out. Clones were read by immunoSEQ multiplex PCR, and TCRdb kept only the in-frame ones, dropping some. The sample consists of around 130,000 clones, about 80% of them appearing once. The CDR3 is 14 amino acids. The V end was cut by 3 bases, the J end by 4 bases, with 13 bases between. Germline V gene data show CDR1 as SGDLS and CDR2 as YYNGEE. The material sequenced was PBMCs. The TCR comes from a male donor in good health and CMV-seronegative. The chain has TRBV9 and TRBJ1-1; D possibly corresponds to TRBD1 (5 bases). CDR3 sequence: CASSGQGEATEAFF. CDR3 coding DNA: TGTGCCAGCAGCGGGCAGGGTGAGGCCACTGAAGCTTTCTTT.